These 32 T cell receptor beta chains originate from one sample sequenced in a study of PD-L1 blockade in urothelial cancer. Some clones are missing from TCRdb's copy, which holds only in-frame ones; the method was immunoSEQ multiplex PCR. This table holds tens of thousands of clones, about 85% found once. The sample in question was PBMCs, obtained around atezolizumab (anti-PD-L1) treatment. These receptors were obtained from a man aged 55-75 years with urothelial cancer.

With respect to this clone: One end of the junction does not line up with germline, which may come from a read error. The CDR3 reads CASSLTGTDNSPLHF. The CDR3 bases are TGTGCCAGCAGCCTAACCGGGACAGACAATTCACCCCTCCACTTT. The gene calls are TRBV7-3 and TRBJ1-6; 7 bases map to TRBD1. This CDR3 contains 15 residues. Per the germline V gene, CDR1 is SGHTA and CDR2 is FQGTGA. The whole variable domain, filled in from reference TRBV7-3 and TRBJ1-6, reads GAGVSQTPSNKVTEKGKYVELRCDPISGHTALYWYRQSLGQGPEFLIYFQGTGAADDSGLPNDRFFAVRPEGSVSTLKIQRTERGDSAVYLCASSLTGTDNSPLHFGNGTRLTVT.

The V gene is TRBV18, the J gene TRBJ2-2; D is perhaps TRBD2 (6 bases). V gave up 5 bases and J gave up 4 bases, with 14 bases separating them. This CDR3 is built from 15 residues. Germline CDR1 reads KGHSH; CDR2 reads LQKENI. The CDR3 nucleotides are TGTGCCAGCTCATCTTTTCGGGGGAGCACCGGGGAGCTGTTTTTT. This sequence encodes CASSSFRGSTGELFF.

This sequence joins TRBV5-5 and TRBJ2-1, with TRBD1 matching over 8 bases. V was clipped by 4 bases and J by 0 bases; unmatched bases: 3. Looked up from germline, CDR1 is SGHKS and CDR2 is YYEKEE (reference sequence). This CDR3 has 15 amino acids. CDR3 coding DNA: TGTGCCAGCAGCCCGGACAGGGTCTCCTACAATGAGCAGTTCTTC. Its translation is CASSPDRVSYNEQFF.

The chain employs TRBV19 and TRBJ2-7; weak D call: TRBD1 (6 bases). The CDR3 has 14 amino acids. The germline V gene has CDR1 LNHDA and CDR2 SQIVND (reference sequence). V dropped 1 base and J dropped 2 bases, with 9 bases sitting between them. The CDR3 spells CASSIGGHAYEQYF. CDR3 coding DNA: TGTGCCAGTAGTATAGGGGGACACGCCTACGAGCAGTACTTC. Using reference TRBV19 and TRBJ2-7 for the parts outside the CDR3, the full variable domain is DGGITQSPKYLFRKEGQNVTLSCEQNLNHDAMYWYRQDPGQGLRLIYYSQIVNDFQKGDIAEGYSVSREKKESFPLTVTSAQKNPTAFYLCASSIGGHAYEQYFGPGTRLTVT.

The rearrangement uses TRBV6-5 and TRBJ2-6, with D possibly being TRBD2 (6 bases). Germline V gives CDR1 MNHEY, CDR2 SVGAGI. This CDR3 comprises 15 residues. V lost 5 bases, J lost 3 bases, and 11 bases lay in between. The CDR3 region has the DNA TGTGCCAGCAGTGGAGGGAGAAGTGGGGCCAACGTCCTGACTTTC. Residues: CASSGGRSGANVLTF.

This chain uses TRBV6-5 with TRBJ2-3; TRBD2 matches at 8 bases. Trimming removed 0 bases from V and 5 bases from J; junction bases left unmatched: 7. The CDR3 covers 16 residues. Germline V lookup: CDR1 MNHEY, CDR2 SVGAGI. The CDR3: CASSYSAGGGRDTQYF. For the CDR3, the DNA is TGTGCCAGCAGTTACTCCGCGGGGGGCGGGAGAGATACGCAGTATTTT.

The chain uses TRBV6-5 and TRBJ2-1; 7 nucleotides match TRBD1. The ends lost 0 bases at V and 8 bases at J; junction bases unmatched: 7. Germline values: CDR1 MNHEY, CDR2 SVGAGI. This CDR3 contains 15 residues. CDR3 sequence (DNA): TGTGCCAGCAGTTACTCGACACAGGGGATGCATGAGCAGTTCTTC. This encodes CASSYSTQGMHEQFF.

CDR3 region: CASSLGQGSGETQYF. The CDR3 DNA sequence: TGTGCCAGCAGCTTAGGCCAGGGGTCGGGAGAGACCCAGTACTTC. The chain is built from TRBV11-2 and TRBJ2-5, with D maybe TRBD1 (6 bases). The V end was cut by 1 base, the J end by 4 bases, with 13 bases between. Germline V gene data show CDR1 as SGHAT and CDR2 as FQNNGV. The CDR3 runs to 15 residues.

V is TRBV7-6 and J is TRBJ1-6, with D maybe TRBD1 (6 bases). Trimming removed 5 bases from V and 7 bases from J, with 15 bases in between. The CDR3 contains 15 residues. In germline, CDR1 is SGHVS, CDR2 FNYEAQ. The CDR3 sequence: CASSPDRRANSPLHF. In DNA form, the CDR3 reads TGTGCCAGCAGCCCGGACAGACGGGCGAATTCACCCCTCCACTTT. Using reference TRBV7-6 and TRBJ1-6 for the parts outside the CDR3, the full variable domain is GAGVSQSPRYKVTKRGQDVALRCDPISGHVSLYWYRQALGQGPEFLTYFNYEAQQDKSGLPNDRFSAERPEGSISTLTIQRTEQRDSAMYRCASSPDRRANSPLHFGNGTRLTVT.

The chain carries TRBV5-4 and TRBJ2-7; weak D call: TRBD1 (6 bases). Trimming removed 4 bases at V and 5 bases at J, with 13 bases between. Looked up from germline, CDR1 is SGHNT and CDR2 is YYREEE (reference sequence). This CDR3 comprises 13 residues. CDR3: CASSNTGYDEQYF. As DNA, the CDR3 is TGTGCCAGCAGCAACACAGGGTATGACGAGCAGTACTTC.

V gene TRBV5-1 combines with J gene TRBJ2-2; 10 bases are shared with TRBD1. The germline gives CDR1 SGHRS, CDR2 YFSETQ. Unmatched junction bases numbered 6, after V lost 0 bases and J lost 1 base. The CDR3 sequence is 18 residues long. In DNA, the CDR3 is TGCGCCAGCAGCTTGGGACAGGGGGCCACTAAGAACACCGGGGAGCTGTTTTTT. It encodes CASSLGQGATKNTGELFF.

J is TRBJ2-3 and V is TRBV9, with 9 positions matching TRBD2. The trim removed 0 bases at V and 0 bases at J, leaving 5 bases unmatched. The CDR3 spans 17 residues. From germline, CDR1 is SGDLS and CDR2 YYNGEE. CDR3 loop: CASSVAAGLASTDTQYF. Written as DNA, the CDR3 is TGTGCCAGCAGCGTAGCGGCGGGACTAGCCAGCACAGATACGCAGTATTTT.

The CDR3 here is CASRGGLVTTDTQYF. Here the CDR3 DNA reads TGCGCCAGCAGGGGGGGACTCGTTACCACAGATACGCAGTATTTT. This chain links TRBV5-1 with TRBJ2-3, with a possible D match to TRBD2 (6 bases). Trimming left V 5 bases short and J 2 bases short, with 15 bases between. CDR1 is SGHRS, CDR2 YFSETQ, per germline. This CDR3 is built from 15 residues.

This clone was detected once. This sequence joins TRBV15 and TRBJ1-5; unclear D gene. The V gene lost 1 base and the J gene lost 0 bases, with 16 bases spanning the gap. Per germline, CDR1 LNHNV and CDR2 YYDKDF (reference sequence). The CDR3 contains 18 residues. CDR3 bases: TGTGCCACCAGCAGAGGCTTTAACCGCGCCTATAGCAATCAGCCCCAGCATTTT. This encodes CATSRGFNRAYSNQPQHF.

The CDR3 spells CASSRLRGGGYTF. For the CDR3, the DNA is TGTGCCAGCAGCCGACTACGCGGTGGCGGCTACACCTTC. This chain joins TRBV14 and TRBJ1-2, with unresolved D. Trimming removed 4 bases at V and 8 bases at J, with 14 bases between. CDR1 is SGHDN, CDR2 FVKESK, per germline. The CDR3 length is 13 residues.

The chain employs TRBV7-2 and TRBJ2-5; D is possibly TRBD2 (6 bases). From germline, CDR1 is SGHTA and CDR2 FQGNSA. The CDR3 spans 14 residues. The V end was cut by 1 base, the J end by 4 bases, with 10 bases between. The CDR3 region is CASSLVRGVETQYF. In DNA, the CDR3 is TGTGCCAGCAGCTTAGTACGCGGGGTAGAGACCCAGTACTTC.

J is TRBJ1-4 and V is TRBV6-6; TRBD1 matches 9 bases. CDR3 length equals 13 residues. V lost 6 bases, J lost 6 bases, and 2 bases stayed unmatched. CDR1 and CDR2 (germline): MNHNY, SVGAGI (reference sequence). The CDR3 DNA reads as TGTGCCAGCAGCAACAGGGGGCATGAAAAACTGTTTTTT. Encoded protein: CASSNRGHEKLFF.

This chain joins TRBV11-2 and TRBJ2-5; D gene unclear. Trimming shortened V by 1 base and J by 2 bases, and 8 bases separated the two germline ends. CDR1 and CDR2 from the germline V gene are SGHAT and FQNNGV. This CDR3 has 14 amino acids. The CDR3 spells CASSLAWQQETQYF. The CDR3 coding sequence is TGTGCCAGCAGCTTAGCTTGGCAGCAAGAGACCCAGTACTTC.

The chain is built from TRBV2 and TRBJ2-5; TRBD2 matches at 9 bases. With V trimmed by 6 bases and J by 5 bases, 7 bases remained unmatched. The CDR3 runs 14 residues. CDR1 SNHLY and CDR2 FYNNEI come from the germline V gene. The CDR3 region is CASRMGLAVETQYF. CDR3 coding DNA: TGTGCCAGCAGGATGGGACTAGCAGTGGAGACCCAGTACTTC.

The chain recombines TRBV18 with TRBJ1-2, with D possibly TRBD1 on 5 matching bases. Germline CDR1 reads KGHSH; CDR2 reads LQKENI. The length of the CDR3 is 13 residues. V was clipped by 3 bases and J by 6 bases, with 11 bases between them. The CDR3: CASSPADTNGYTF. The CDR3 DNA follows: TGTGCCAGCTCACCCGCGGACACGAATGGCTACACCTTC. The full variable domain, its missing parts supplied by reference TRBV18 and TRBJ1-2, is NAGVMQNPRHLVRRRGQEARLRCSPMKGHSHVYWYRQLPEEGLKFMVYLQKENIIDESGMPKERFSAEFPKEGPSILRIQQVVRGDSAAYFCASSPADTNGYTFGSGTRLTVV.

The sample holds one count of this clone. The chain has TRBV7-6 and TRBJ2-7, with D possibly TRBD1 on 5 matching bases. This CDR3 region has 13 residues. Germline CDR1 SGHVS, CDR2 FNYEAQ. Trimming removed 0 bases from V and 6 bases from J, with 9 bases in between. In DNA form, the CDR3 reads TGTGCCAGCAGCTTAGCGATGACAGCCGAGCAGTACTTC. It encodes CASSLAMTAEQYF. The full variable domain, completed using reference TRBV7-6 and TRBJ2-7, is GAGVSQSPRYKVTKRGQDVALRCDPISGHVSLYWYRQALGQGPEFLTYFNYEAQQDKSGLPNDRFSAERPEGSISTLTIQRTEQRDSAMYRCASSLAMTAEQYFGPGTRLTVT.

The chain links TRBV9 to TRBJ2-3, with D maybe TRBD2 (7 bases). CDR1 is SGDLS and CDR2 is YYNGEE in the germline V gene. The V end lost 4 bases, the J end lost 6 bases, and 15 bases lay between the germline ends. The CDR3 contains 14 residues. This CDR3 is CASSPWGGADTQYF. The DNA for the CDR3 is TGTGCCAGCAGCCCCTGGGGGGGGGCGGATACGCAGTATTTT.

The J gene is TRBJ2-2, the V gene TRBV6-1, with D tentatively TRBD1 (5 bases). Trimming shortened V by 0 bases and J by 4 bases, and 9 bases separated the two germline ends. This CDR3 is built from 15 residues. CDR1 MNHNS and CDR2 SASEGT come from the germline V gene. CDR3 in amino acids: CASSEAAGFTGELFF. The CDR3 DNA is TGTGCCAGCAGTGAAGCGGCAGGGTTCACCGGGGAGCTGTTTTTT.

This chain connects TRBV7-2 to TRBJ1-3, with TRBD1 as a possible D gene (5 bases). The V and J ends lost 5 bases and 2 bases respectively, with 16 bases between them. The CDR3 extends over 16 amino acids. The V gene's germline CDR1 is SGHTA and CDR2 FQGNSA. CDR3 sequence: CASSRVGGLTGNTIYF. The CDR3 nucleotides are TGTGCCAGCAGCCGAGTGGGGGGGTTAACTGGAAACACCATATATTTT.

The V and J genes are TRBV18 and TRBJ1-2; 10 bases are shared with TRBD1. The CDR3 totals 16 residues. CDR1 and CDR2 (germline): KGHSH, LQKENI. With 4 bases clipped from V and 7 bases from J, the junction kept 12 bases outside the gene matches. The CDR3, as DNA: TGTGCCAGCTCACTCAGTCTGACAGGGGGCGGCTTTGGCTACACCTTC. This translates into CASSLSLTGGGFGYTF.

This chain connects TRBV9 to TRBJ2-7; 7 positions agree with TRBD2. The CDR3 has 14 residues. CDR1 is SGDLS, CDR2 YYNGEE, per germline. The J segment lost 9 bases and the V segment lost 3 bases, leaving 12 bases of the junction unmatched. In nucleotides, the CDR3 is TGTGCCAGCAGCGCCCAAGGAGCGGGGATGGTGCAGTACTTC. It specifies CASSAQGAGMVQYF.

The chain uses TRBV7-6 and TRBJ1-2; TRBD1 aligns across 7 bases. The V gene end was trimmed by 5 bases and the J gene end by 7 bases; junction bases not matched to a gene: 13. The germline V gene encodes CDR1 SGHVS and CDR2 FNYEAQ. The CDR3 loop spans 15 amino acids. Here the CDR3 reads CASSGRTGHDSGYTF. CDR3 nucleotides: TGTGCCAGCAGCGGCCGGACAGGACATGACAGTGGCTACACCTTC.

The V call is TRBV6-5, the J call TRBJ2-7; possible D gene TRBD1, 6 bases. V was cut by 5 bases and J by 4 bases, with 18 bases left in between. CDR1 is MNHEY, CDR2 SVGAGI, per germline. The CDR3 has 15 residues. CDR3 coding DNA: TGTGCCAGCAGTCCCCGTAACAGGGCTGAGTACGAGCAGTACTTC. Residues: CASSPRNRAEYEQYF.

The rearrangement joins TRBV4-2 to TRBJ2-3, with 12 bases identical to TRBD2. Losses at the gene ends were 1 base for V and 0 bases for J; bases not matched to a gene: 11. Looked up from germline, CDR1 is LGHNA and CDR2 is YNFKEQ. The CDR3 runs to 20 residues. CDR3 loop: CASSQGTSGALGGSTDTQYF. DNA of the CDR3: TGTGCCAGCAGCCAAGGGACTAGCGGGGCCTTAGGTGGTAGCACAGATACGCAGTATTTT.

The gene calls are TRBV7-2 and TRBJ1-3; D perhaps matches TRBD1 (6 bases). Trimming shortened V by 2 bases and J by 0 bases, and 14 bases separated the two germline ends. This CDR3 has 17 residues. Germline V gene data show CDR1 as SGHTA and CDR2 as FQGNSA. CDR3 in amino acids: CASSLSAGASSGNTIYF. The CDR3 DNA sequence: TGTGCCAGCAGCTTATCGGCAGGGGCAAGCTCTGGAAACACCATATATTTT.

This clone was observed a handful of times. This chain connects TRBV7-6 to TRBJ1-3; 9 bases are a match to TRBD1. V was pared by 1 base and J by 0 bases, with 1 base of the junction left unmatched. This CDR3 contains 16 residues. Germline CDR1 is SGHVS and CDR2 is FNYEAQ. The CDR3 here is CASSLGGQGSGNTIYF. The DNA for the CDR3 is TGTGCCAGCAGCTTAGGGGGACAGGGCTCTGGAAACACCATATATTTT.

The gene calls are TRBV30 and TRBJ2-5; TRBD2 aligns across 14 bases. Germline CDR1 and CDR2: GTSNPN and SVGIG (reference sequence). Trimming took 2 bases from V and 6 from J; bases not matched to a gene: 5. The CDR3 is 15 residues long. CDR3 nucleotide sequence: TGTGCCTGGAGTCCCGGGACTAGCGGGGGTAAGACCCAGTACTTC. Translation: CAWSPGTSGGKTQYF.